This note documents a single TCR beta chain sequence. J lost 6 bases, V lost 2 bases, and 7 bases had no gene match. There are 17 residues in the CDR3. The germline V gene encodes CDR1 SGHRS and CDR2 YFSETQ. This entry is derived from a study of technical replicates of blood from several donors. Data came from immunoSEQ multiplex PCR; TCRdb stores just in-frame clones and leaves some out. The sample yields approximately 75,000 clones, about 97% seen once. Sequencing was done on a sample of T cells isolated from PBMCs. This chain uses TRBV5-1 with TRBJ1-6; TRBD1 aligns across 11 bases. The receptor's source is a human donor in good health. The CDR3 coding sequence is TGCGCCAGCAGCTTCTCCTTGGACAGGGGGCCTAATTCACCCCTCCACTTT. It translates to CASSFSLDRGPNSPLHF. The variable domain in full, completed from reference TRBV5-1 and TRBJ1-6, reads KAGVTQTPRYLIKTRGQQVTLSCSPISGHRSVSWYQQTPGQGLQFLFEYFSETQRNKGNFPGRFSGRQFSNSRSEMNVSTLELGDSALYLCASSFSLDRGPNSPLHFGNGTRLTVT.